This entry describes one T cell receptor beta chain. TCRdb re-analysed the 5' RACE reads in MiXCR, keeping a single row per CDR3 protein. The table has about 520,000 distinct CDR3 sequences, less than 25% seen once. This record belongs to a study of identical twins. Germline V gene lookup returns CDR1 KGHSH and CDR2 LQKENI. With 1 base removed from V and 0 bases from J, the gap between germline ends came to 7 bases. This CDR3 is 16 amino acids long. The same data also contributed to another study, on T cells expressing NK-cell markers. That source notes: Roughly 6 donors showed dominant NKG2C+ clonotypes comprising roughly 1.0-7.0% of their CD8+ T cells. The study found these clonotypes also leading the CD3+CD56-NKG2C+ fraction in four donors.

This receptor was taken from a young woman in good health. The sample taken for sequencing was CD4+ T cells sorted from blood. The chain uses TRBV18 and TRBJ2-6, with D unresolved. The CDR3 nucleotides read TGTGCCAGCTCACCACGACAAATCTCTGGGGCCAACGTCCTGACTTTC. Translation: CASSPRQISGANVLTF.